This entry is about one T cell receptor (beta chain). The antigen it binds to is not known. No qualities accompany the bases; no much larger clone lies one base away. This entry is derived from a study of blood T cell repertoires in COVID-19 (dated by TCRdb to about 2020). The study in broad terms: The collaborator samples originated in the United States, Italy and Spain and spanned the acute and convalescent phases of COVID-19. Samples were obtained from the ongoing ImmuneRACE study (first 160 participants) and from over a thousand subjects provided by 6 global collaborators. A de-identified subject ID, COVID-19 status, age in years and sex were almost always included in the sample metadata. The dataset comprised deeply sampled blood TCRbeta repertoires from subjects exposed to, actively infected with, or recovered from COVID-19. The repertoires were released in a freely available public database intended as a resource for research on the immune response to SARS-CoV-2. Where HLA class I and class II types were available, the types were taken from metadata supplied by the sample provider, not from assay-based typing. The prospective study material was composed of cDNA or gDNA derived from T cells, B-cell-depleted T cells, or PBMCs.

TCRbeta CDR3 regions were amplified from genomic DNA using the immunoSEQ Assay, a bias-controlled multiplex PCR. Processing in the source paper ran as follows. Within the assay, amplification of reference gene primers was used to estimate how many nucleated cells each sample contained. Sequence reads were collapsed and filtered to measure the absolute abundance of every unique TCRbeta CDR3 rearrangement. Productive Simpson clonality was computed per sample as the square root of Simpson's diversity index over productive rearrangements. TCRdb provides this immuneACCESS table in a form limited to in-frame rearrangements. Some clones are lacking; in checked studies, under half of them reflect an unresolved V gene, and why the rest are absent is not known. The V and J calls and clone size come from that table; D and trimming were worked out from the DNA. The sample profile shows roughly 140,000 clones; 80% of them were found once. The top ten hold under 0.75% of the sample.

Study-wide conclusions, independent of this receptor: The amount of clinical and demographic metadata varied by source and participant and was provided uncurated.

The germline V gene specifies SGDLS as CDR1 and YYNGEE as CDR2. CDR3 length: 14 amino acids, cysteine to phenylalanine. The DNA shown is the 42-base CDR3, in frame from base 1. V is pared back by 0 bases and J by 3 bases, with 9 bases lying between the germline termini. The collaborating institutions used their own protocols to collect whole blood in K2EDTA tubes. For TCRbeta analysis, collaborators shipped samples in one of three forms: frozen whole blood, isolated PBMCs, or DNA extracted from either of those sample types. Sequencing was carried out using peripheral blood. This sequence was found in a man in his 60s with acute or convalescent COVID-19. The chain links TRBV9 with TRBJ1-2; 6 matching bases give a weak D call of TRBD1. Read as DNA, the sequence is TGTGCCAGCAGCGTAGAGGGGGGGTACTATGGCTACACCTTC. It translates as CASSVEGGYYGYTF.